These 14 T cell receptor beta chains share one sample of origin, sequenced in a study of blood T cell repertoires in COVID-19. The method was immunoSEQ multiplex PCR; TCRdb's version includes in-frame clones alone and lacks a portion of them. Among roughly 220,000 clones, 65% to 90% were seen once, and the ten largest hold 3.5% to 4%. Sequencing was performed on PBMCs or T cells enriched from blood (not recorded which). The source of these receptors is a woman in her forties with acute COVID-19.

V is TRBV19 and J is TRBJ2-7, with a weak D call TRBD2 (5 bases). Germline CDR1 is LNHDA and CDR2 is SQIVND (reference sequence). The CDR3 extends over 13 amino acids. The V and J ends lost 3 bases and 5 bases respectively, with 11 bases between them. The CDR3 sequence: CASSIVGSHEQYF. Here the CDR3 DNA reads TGTGCCAGTAGTATCGTGGGGAGCCACGAGCAGTACTTC. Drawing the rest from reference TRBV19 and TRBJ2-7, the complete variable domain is DGGITQSPKYLFRKEGQNVTLSCEQNLNHDAMYWYRQDPGQGLRLIYYSQIVNDFQKGDIAEGYSVSREKKESFPLTVTSAQKNPTAFYLCASSIVGSHEQYFGPGTRLTVT.

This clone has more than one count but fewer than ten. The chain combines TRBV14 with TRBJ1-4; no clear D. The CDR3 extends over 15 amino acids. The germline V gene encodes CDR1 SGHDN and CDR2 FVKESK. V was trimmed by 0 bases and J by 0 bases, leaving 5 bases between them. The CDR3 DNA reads TGTGCCAGCAGCCAAGATCCCGCAACTAATGAAAAACTGTTTTTT. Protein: CASSQDPATNEKLFF.

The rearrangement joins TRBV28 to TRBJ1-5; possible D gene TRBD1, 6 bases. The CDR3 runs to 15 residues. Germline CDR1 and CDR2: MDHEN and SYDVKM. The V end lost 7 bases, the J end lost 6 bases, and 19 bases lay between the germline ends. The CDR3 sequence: CASTSGPPRGQPQHF. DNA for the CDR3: TGTGCCAGCACCTCGGGCCCCCCCAGGGGTCAGCCCCAGCATTTT. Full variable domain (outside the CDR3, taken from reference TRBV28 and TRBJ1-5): DVKVTQSSRYLVKRTGEKVFLECVQDMDHENMFWYRQDPGLGLRLIYFSYDVKMKEKGDIPEGYSVSREKKERFSLILESASTNQTSMYLCASTSGPPRGQPQHFGDGTRLSIL.

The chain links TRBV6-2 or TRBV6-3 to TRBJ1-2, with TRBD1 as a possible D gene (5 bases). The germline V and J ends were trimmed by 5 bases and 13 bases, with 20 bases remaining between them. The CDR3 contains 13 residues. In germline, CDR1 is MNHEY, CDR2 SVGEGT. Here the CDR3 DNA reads TGTGCCAGCAGTCTTCAGGGTTACGGTCTGCCCACCTTC. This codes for CASSLQGYGLPTF.

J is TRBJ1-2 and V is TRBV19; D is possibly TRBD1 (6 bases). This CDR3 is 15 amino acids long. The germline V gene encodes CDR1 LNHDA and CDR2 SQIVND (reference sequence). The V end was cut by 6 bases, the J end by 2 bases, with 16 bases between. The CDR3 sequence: CASSHPQGSNYGYTF. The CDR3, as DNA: TGTGCCAGTAGCCACCCCCAGGGGTCCAACTATGGCTACACCTTC.

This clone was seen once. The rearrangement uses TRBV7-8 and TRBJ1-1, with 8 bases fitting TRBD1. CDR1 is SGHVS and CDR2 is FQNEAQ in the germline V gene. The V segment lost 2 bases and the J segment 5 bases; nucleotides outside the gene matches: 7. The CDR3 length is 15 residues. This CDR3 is CASSLPRGRETEAFF. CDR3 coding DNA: TGTGCCAGCAGCTTACCCAGGGGGCGTGAAACTGAAGCTTTCTTT.

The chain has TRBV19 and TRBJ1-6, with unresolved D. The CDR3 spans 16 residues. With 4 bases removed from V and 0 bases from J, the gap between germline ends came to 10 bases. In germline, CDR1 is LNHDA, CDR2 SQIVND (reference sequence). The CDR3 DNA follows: TGTGCCAGTAGTACAACCTGGAGCTCCTATAATTCACCCCTCCACTTT. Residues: CASSTTWSSYNSPLHF.

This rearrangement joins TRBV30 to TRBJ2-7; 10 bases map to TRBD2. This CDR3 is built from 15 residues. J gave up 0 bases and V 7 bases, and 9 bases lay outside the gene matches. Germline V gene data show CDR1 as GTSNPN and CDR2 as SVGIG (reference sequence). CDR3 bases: TGTGCCTCAGCCTTCGCTAGCGGGAGCTCCTACGAGCAGTACTTC. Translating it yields CASAFASGSSYEQYF.

DNA of the CDR3: TGTGCCAGCAGCTTGGCCGGTGTTACAGGACAAAGAGGTGGCTACACCTTC. Its protein product is CASSLAGVTGQRGGYTF. The chain employs TRBV5-6 and TRBJ1-2; D is perhaps TRBD1 (5 bases). The germline V and J ends were trimmed by 0 bases and 7 bases, with 22 bases remaining between them. The CDR3 is 17 amino acids. CDR1 is SGHDT, CDR2 YYEEEE, per germline.

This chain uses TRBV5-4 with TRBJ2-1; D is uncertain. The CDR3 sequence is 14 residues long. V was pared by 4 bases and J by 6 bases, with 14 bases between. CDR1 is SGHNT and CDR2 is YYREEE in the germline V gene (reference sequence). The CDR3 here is CASSPQTQSNEQFF. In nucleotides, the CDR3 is TGTGCCAGCAGCCCTCAAACCCAGTCCAATGAGCAGTTCTTC.

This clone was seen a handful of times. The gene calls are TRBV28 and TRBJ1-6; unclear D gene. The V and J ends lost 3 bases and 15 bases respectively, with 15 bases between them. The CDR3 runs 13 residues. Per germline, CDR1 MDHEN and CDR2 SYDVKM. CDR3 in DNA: TGTGCCAGCAGTTTGGCCCAACTTACGGGCCTCCACTTT. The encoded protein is CASSLAQLTGLHF.

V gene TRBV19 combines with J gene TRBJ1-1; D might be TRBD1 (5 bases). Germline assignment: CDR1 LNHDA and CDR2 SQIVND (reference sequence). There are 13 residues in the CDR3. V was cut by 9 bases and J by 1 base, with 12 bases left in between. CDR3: CASAQAQNTEAFF. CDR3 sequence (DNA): TGTGCCAGCGCACAGGCACAGAACACTGAAGCTTTCTTT.

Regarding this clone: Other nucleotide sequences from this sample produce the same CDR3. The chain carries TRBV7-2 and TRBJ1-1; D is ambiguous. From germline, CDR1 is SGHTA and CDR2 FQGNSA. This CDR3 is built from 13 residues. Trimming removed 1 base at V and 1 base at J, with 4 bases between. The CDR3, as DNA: TGTGCCAGCAGCTTAGGACAGAACACTGAAGCTTTCTTT. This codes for CASSLGQNTEAFF.

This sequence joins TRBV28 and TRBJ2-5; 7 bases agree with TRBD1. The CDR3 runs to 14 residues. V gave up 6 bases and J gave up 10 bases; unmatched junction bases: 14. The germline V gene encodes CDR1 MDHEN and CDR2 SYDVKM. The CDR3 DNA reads TGTGCCAGCAGGGCCGGGACAGACCCAAGGGACCAGTACTTC. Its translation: CASRAGTDPRDQYF.